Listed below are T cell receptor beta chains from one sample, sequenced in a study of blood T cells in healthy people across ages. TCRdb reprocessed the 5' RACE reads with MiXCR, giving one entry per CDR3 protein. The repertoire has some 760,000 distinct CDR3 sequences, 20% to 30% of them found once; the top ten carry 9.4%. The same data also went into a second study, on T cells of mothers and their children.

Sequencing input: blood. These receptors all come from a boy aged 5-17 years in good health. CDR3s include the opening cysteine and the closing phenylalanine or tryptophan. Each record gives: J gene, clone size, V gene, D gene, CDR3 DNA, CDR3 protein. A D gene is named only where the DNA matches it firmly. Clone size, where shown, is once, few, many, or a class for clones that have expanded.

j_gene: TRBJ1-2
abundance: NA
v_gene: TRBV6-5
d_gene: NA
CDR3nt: TGTGCCAGCAGTTACTCGGCGGACTATGGCTACACCTTC
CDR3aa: CASSYSADYGYTF

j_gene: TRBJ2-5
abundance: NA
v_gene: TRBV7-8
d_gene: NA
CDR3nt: TGTGCCAGCAGCACCCGGAGAGGGGGGGCAGAGACCCAGTACTTC
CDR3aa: CASSTRRGGAETQYF

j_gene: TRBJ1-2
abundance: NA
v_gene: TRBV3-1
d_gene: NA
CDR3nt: TGTGCCAGCAGCCAAGAAGGCCAGAGTCCTGGTGGTGGCTACACCTTC
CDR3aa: CASSQEGQSPGGGYTF

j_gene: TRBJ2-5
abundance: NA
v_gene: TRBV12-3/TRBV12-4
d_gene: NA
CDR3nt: TGTGCCAGCAGTAAGGACAGCAGCCAAGAGACCCAGTACTTC
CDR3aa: CASSKDSSQETQYF

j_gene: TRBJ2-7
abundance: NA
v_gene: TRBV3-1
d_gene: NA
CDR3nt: TGTGCCAGCAGCCAAACAAGCGAGCAGTACTTC
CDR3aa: CASSQTSEQYF

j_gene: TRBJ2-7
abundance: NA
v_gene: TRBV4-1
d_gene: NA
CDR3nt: TGCGCCAGCAGCCAAGATTACGCGGAGGGTTACGAGCAGTACTTC
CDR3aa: CASSQDYAEGYEQYF

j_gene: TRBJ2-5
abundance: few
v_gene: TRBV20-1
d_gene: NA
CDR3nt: TGCAGTGCTAGGGGATCCCGGGCTAGCGCGGAGACCCAGTACTTC
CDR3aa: CSARGSRASAETQYF

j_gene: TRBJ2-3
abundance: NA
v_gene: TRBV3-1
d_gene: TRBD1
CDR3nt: TGTGCCAGCAGCCGCGACAGGGGCAGCACAGATACGCAGTATTTT
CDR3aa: CASSRDRGSTDTQYF

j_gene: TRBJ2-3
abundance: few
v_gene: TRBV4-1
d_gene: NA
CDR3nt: TGCGCCAGCAGCCAAGTTAGCGGCACAGATACGCAGTATTTT
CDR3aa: CASSQVSGTDTQYF

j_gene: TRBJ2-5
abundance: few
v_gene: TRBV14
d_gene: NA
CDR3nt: TGTGCCAGCAGCCCCGGCCGGACCCAGTACTTC
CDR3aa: CASSPGRTQYF

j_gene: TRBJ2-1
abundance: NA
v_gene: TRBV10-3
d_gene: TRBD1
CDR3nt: TGTGCCATCAGCCGGGACAGGGGGGAGCAGTTCTTC
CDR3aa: CAISRDRGEQFF

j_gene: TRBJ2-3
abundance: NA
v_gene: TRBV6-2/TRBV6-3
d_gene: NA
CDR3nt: TGTGCCAGCAGTTACGGGGCCCAAACGAGCACAGATACGCAGTATTTT
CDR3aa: CASSYGAQTSTDTQYF

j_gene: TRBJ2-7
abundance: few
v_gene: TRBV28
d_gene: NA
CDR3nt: TGTGCCAGCAGTTCCCCTGTGGGTCCCTACGAGCAGTACTTC
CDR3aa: CASSSPVGPYEQYF

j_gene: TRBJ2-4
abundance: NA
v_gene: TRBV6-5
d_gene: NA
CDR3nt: TGTGCCAGCAGTTCCCTCTCTGACAGGCTCAAAAACATTCAGTACTTC
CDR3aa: CASSSLSDRLKNIQYF

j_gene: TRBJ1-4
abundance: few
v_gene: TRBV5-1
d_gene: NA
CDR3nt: TGCGCCAGCAGCTTGGGGGTACTTAATGAAAAACTGTTTTTT
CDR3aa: CASSLGVLNEKLFF

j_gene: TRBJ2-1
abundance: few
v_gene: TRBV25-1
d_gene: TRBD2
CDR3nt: TGTGCCAGCAAGGTTGGGGGGGAGTACGGTGAGCAGTTCTTC
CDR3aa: CASKVGGEYGEQFF

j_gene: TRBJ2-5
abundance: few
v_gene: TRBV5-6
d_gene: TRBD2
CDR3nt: TGTGCCAGCAGCCCGACCACTAGCGGCCAAGAGACCCAGTACTTC
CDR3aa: CASSPTTSGQETQYF

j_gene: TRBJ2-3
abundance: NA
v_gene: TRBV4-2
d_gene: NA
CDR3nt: TGTGCCAGCAGCCAAGATCCGATGAGGGGACCGAGCACAGATACGCAGTATTTT
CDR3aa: CASSQDPMRGPSTDTQYF

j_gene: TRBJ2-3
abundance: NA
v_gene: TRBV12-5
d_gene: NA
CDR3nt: TGTGCTAGTGAAGAACAGGGAGATACGCAGTATTTT
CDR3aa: CASEEQGDTQYF

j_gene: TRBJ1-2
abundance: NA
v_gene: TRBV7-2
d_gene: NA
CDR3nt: TGTGCCAGCAGCTATACTTACTTTCCTAATACCTATGGCTACACCTTC
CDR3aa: CASSYTYFPNTYGYTF

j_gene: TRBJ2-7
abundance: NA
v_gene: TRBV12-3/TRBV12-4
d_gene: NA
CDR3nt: TGTGCCAGCAGCGTCGGAGGGGGCCACAAACCTCTCTACGAGCAGTACTTC
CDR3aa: CASSVGGGHKPLYEQYF

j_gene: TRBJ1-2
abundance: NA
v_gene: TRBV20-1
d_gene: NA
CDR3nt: TGCAGTGCTAGAAATCGGGTGAACACCTACTATGGCTACACCTTC
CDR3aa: CSARNRVNTYYGYTF

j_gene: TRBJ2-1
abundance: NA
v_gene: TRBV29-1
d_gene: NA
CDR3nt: TGCAGCGTTGCTTTTTACTCGGATGAGCAGTTCTTC
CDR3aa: CSVAFYSDEQFF

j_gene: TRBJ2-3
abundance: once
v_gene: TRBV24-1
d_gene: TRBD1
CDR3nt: TGTGCCACCAGTGATCGACAGGGATTGGGGACAGATACGCAGTATTTT
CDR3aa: CATSDRQGLGTDTQYF

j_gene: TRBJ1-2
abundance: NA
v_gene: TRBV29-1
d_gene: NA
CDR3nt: TGCAGCGTTGTCATGAGCGCAGGGGGCTACACCTTC
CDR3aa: CSVVMSAGGYTF

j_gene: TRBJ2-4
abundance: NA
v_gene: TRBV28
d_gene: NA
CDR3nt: TGTGCCACCGAAGGGGGGGCCATTCAGTACTTC
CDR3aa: CATEGGAIQYF

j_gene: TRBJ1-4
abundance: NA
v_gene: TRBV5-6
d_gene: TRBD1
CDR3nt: TGTGCCAGCAGCTCTAAGACAGGGGGTTTTGAAAAACTGTTTTTT
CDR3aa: CASSSKTGGFEKLFF

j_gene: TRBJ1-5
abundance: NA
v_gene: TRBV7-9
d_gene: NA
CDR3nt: TGTGCCAGCAGCGCAACAGGGATTCAGCCCCAGCATTTT
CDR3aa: CASSATGIQPQHF

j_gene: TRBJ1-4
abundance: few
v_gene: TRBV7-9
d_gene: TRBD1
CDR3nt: TGTGCCAGCAGCTTGGGACAGAGCTTTGAAAAACTGTTTTTT
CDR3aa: CASSLGQSFEKLFF

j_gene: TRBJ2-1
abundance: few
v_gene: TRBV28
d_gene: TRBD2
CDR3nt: TGTGCCAGCAGTTCCCCGGGGGGGCGCAATGAGCAGTTCTTC
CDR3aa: CASSSPGGRNEQFF

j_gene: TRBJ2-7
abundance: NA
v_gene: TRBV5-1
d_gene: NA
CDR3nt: TGCGCCAGCAGCCCCGGGGTAGCGGAGAATTACGAGCAGTACTTC
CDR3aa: CASSPGVAENYEQYF

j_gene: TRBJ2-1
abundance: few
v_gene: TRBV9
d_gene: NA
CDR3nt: TGTGCCAGCAGCGGAGCCCCTACAGGGGGGGCCAATGAGCAGTTCTTC
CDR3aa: CASSGAPTGGANEQFF

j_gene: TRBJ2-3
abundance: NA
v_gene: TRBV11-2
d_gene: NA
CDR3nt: TGTGCCAGCAGCCCTAGGGGGGGCCCGAGCACAGATACGCAGTATTTT
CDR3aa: CASSPRGGPSTDTQYF

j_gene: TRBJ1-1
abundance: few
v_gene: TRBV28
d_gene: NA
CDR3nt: TGTGCCAGCAGTTTACTGACGGGGCCGAACACTGAAGCTTTCTTT
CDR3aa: CASSLLTGPNTEAFF

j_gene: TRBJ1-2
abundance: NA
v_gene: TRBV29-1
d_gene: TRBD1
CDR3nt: TGCAGCGTTTCATCCGGGACAGGGGACTTTGGCTACACCTTC
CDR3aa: CSVSSGTGDFGYTF

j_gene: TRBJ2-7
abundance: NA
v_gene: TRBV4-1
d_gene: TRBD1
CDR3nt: TGCGCCAGCAGCCATGAACAGGGGTACGAGCAGTACTTC
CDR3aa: CASSHEQGYEQYF

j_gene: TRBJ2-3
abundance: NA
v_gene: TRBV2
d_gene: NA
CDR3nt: TGTGCCAGCAGTAGGCTAGCGCTCACAGATACGCAGTATTTT
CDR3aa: CASSRLALTDTQYF

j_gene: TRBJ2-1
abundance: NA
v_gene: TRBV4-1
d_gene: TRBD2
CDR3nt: TGCGCCAGCAGCCAAGGTCCAGCGGGGGGGCGTAATGAGCAGTTCTTC
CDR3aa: CASSQGPAGGRNEQFF

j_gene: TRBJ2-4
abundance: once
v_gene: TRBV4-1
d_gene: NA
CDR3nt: TGCGCCAGCAGCCAAGATCGCTCCCTCCTAGCCAAAAACATTCAGTACTTC
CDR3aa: CASSQDRSLLAKNIQYF

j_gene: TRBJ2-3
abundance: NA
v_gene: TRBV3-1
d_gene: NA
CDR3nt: TGTGCCAGCAGTCAGGAGTGGATTGGGGATACGCAGTACTTT
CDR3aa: CASSQEWIGDTQYF

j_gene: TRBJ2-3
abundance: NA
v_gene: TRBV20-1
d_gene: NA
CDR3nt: TGCAGTGCCGAATCGGGGGCGGTGGGCACAGATACGCAGTATTTT
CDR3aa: CSAESGAVGTDTQYF

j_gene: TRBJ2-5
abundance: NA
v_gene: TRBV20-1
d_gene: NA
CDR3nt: TGCAGTGCTGAGTTACACTGGAAGTACTTC
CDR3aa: CSAELHWKYF

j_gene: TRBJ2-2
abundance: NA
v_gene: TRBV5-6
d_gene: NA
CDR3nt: TGTGCCAGCAGCCCCCACCCGGGGGCGGCCGGGGAGCTGTTTTTT
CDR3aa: CASSPHPGAAGELFF

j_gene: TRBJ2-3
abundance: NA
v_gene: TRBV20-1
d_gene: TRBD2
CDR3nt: TGCAGTGCTAGCGGGCTAGCGGAAAGCACAGATACGCAGTATTTT
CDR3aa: CSASGLAESTDTQYF

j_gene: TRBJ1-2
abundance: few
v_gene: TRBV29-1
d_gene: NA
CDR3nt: TGCAGCGTTGACTTCGGGACGAACTATGGCTACACCTTC
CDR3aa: CSVDFGTNYGYTF

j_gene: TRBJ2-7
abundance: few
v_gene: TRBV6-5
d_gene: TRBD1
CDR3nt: TGTGCCACCAGGAGGACAGGGCTTGACGAGCAGTACTTC
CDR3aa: CATRRTGLDEQYF